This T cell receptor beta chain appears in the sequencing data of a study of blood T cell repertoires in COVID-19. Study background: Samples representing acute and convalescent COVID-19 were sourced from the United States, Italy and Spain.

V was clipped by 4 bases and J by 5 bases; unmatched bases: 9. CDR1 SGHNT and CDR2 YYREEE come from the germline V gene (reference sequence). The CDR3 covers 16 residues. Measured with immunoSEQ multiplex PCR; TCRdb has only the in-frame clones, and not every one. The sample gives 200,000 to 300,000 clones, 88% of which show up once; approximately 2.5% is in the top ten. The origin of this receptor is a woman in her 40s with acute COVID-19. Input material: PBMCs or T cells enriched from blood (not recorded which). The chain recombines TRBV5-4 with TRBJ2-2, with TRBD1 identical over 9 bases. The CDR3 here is CASSRGQGLVTGELFF. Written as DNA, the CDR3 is TGTGCCAGCAGCAGGGGACAGGGTCTAGTGACCGGGGAGCTGTTTTTT.